This T cell receptor (beta chain) comes out of a study of T cell responses to AZD1222 COVID-19 vaccine. The repertoire was sequenced with immunoSEQ multiplex PCR; TCRdb's copy has only in-frame clones and lacks some. The data contain 200,000 to 300,000 clones, approximately 93% of them singletons. Regarding this clone: The antigen remains unidentified.

Overall study results and limits: The repertoires were collected only after the peak T cell response.

The sequencing used peripheral blood, collected on day 0 of AZD1222 vaccination. The receptor was isolated from an adult in good health.

CDR3 coding DNA: TGTGCCAGCAGCCCCAACTACGGGGCCCCGAGGGGGTATGAGCAGTACTTC. Translated, it gives CASSPNYGAPRGYEQYF. This chain links TRBV11-2 with TRBJ2-7; possibly TRBD1 for D (6 bases). Germline V gene sequence: CDR1 SGHAT, CDR2 FQNNGV. V was clipped by 5 bases and J by 7 bases, with 27 bases between them. The CDR3 covers 17 residues.